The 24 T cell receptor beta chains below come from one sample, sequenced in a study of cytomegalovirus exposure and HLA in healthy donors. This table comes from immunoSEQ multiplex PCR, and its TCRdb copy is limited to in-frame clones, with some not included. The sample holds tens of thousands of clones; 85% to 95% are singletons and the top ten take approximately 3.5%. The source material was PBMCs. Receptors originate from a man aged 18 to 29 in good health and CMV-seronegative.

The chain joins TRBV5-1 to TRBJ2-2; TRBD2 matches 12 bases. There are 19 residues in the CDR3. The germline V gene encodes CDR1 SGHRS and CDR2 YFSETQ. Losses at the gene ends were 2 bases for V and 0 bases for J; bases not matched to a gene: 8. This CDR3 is CASSLSRTSGDPNTGELFF. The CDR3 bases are TGCGCCAGCAGCTTATCCCGGACTAGCGGGGACCCGAACACCGGGGAGCTGTTTTTT.

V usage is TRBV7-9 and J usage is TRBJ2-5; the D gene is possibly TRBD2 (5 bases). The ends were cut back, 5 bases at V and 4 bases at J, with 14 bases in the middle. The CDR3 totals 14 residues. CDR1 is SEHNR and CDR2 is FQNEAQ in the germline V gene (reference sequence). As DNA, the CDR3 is TGTGCCAGCAGCCCGAATCGGGGTCCAGAGACCCAGTACTTC. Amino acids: CASSPNRGPETQYF.

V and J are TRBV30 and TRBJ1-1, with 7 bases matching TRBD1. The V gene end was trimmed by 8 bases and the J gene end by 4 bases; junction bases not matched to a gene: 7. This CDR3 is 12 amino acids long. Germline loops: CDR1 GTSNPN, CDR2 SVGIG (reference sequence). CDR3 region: CAIQGRRTEAFF. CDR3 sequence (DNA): TGTGCCATACAGGGGCGGCGCACTGAAGCTTTCTTT.

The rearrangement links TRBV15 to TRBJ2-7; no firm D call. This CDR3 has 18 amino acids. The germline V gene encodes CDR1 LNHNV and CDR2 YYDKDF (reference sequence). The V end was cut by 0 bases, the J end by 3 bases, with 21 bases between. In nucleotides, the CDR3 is TGTGCCACCAGCAGAGATAGAAAACCGAACTCCGAAAACTACGAGCAGTACTTC. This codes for CATSRDRKPNSENYEQYF.

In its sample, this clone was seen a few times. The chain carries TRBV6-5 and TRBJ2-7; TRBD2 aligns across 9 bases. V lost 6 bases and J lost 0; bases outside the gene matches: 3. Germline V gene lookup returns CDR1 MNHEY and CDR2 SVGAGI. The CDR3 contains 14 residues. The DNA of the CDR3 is TGTGCCAGCAGCCGCGGGGGGGACTCCTACGAGCAGTACTTC. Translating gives CASSRGGDSYEQYF.

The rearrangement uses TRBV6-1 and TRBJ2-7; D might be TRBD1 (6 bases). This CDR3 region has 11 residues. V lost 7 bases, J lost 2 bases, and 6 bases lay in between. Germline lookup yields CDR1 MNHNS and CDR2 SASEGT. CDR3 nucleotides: TGTGCCAGCAAGGGGGCCTACGAGCAGTACTTC. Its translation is CASKGAYEQYF.

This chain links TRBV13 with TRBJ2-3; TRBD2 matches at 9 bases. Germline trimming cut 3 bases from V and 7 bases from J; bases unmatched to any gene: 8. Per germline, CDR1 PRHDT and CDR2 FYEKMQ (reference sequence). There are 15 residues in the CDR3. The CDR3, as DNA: TGTGCCAGCAGCTTTTCGCGGGGGGGTCTTTATACGCAGTATTTT. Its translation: CASSFSRGGLYTQYF. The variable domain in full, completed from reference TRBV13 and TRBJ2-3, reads AAGVIQSPRHLIKEKRETATLKCYPIPRHDTVYWYQQGPGQDPQFLISFYEKMQSDKGSIPDRFSAQQFSDYHSELNMSSLELGDSALYFCASSFSRGGLYTQYFGPGTRLTVL.

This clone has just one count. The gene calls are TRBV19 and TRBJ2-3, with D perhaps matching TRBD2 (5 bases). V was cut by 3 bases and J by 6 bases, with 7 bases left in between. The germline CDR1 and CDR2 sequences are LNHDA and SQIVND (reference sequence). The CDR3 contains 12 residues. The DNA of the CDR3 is TGTGCCAGTAGTATCCAGCGGGATACGCAGTATTTT. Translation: CASSIQRDTQYF.

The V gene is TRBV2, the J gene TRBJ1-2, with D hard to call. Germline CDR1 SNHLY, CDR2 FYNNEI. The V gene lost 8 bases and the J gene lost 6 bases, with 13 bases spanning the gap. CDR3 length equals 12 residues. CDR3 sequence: CASPEGGDGYTF. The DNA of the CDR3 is TGTGCCAGCCCGGAGGGCGGGGATGGCTACACCTTC. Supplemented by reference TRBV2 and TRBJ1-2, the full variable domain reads EPEVTQTPSHQVTQMGQEVILRCVPISNHLYFYWYRQILGQKVEFLVSFYNNEISEKSEIFDDQFSVERPDGSNFTLKIRSTKLEDSAMYFCASPEGGDGYTFGSGTRLTVV.

In nucleotides, the CDR3 is TGTGCCGGCGGGGGGGAAGAGACCCAGTACTTC. Protein: CAGGGEETQYF. The chain combines TRBV30 with TRBJ2-5, with 9 bases matching TRBD2. This CDR3 contains 11 residues. V shed 8 bases and J 3 bases; nucleotides not matched to a gene: 1. Germline V gives CDR1 GTSNPN, CDR2 SVGIG (reference sequence).

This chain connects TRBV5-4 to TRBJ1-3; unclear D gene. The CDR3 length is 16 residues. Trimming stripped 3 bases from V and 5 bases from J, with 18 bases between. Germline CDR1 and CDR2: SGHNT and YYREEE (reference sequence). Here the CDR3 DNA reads TGTGCCAGCAGCTGGGCCGGCCCTTTAGAGAGAAACACCATATATTTT. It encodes CASSWAGPLERNTIYF.

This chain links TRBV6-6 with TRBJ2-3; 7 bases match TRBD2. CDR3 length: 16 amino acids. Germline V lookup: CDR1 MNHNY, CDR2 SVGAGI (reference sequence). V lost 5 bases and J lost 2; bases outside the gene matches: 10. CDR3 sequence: CASSLRGSGLTDTQYF. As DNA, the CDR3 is TGTGCCAGCAGTCTTAGGGGTAGCGGGCTCACAGATACGCAGTATTTT.

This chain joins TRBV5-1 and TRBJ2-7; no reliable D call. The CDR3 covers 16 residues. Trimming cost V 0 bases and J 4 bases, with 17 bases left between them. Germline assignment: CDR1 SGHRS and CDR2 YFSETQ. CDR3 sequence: CASSLAESTLKYEQYF. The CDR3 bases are TGCGCCAGCAGCTTGGCTGAGTCTACCCTTAAATACGAGCAGTACTTC.

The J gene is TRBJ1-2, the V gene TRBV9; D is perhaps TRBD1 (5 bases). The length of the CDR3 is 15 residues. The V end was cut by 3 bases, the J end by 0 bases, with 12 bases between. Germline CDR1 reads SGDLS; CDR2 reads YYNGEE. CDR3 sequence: CASSAQLTANYGYTF. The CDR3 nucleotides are TGTGCCAGCAGCGCCCAGCTGACAGCTAACTATGGCTACACCTTC.

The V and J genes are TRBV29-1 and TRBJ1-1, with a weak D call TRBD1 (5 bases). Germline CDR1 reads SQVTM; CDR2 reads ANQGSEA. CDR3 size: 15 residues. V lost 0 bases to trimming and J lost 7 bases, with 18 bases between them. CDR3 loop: CSVEDPRTSNFEAFF. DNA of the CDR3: TGCAGCGTTGAAGATCCTAGGACATCGAACTTTGAAGCTTTCTTT. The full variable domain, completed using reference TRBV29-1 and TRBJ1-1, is SAVISQKPSRDICQRGTSLTIQCQVDSQVTMMFWYRQQPGQSLTLIATANQGSEATYESGFVIDKFPISRPNLTFSTLTVSNMSPEDSSIYLCSVEDPRTSNFEAFFGQGTRLTVV.

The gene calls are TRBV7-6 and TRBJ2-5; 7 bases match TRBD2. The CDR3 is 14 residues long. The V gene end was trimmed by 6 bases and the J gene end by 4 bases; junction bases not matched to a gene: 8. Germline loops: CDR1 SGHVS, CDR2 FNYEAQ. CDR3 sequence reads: CASSPGLVGETQYF. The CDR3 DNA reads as TGTGCCAGCAGTCCCGGACTAGTGGGAGAGACCCAGTACTTC.

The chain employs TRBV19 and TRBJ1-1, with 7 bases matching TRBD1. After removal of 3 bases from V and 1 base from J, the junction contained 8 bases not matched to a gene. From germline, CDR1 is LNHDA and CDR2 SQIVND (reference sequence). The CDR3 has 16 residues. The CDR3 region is CASSIQGGLTNTEAFF. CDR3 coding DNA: TGTGCCAGTAGTATCCAGGGGGGATTAACGAACACTGAAGCTTTCTTT.

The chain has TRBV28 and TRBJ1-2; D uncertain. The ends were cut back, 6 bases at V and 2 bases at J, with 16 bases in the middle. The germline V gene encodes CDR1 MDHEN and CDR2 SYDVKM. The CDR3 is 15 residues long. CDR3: CASSQLRELNYGYTF. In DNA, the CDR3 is TGTGCCAGCAGCCAATTGAGGGAACTAAACTATGGCTACACCTTC.

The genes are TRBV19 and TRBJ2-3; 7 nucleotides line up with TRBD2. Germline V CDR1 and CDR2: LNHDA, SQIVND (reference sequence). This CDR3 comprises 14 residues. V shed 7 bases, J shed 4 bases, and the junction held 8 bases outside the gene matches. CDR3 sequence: CASTKRGGPDTQYF. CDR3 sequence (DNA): TGTGCCAGTACGAAGCGGGGAGGGCCAGATACGCAGTATTTT.

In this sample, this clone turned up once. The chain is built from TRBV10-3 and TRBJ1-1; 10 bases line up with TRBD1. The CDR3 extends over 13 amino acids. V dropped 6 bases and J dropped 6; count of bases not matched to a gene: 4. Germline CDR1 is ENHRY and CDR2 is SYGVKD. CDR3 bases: TGTGCCATCAGGAAGACAGGGGGCTCTGAAGCTTTCTTT. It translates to CAIRKTGGSEAFF.

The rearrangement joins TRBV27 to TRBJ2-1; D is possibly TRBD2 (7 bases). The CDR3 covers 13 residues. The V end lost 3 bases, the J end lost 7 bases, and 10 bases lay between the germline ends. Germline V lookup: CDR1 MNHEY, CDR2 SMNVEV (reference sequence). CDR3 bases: TGTGCCAGCAGTTTGAGGGGGGGGAATGAGCAGTTCTTC. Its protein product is CASSLRGGNEQFF.

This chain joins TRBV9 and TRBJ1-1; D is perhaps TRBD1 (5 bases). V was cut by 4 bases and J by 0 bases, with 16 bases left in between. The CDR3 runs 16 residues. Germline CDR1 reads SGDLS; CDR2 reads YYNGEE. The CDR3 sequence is CASSPSYRTMNTEAFF. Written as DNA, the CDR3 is TGTGCCAGCAGCCCATCATACAGGACCATGAACACTGAAGCTTTCTTT.

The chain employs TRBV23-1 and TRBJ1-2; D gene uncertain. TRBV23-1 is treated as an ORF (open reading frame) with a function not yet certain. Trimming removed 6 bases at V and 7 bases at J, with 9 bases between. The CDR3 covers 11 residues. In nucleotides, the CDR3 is TGCGCCAGCAGCTACGCTACTGGCTACACCTTC. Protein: CASSYATGYTF.

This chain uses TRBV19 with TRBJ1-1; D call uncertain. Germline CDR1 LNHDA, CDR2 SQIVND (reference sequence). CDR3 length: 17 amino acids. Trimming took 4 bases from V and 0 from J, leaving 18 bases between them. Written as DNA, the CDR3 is TGTGCCAGTAGTACTATTGGAAGGGAGGGAATGAACACTGAAGCTTTCTTT. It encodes CASSTIGREGMNTEAFF.